The T cell receptor beta chain under discussion was sequenced for a study of shared clonotypes between healthy human individuals (dated by TCRdb to the early 2020s). Turning to the overall study: The cohort comprised a couple of women and a few men aged 18 to 49 years. For each donor, three plates each were used for CD4 naive and CD4 memory, two plates were used for CD8 naive, and one plate was used for CD8 memory. Blood TCR repertoires of about 5 healthy adults were deeply sequenced to estimate repertoire size and the extent of clonotype sharing between individuals. Libraries were prepared and TCR repertoires were sequenced by different laboratories using diverse techniques, in order to increase sequencing depth and limit assay-specific biases. Per donor, leukapheresis produced somewhere between about 0.85 and 9.5 billion PBMCs.

The donors were healthy, HIV-negative adults with no recently reported acute infections or vaccinations. Every donor was a Caucasian adult living in Nashville, Tennessee, USA. Magnetic negative selection was used to enrich CD4+ T cells, after which naive cells were positively selected on CD45RA and the negative fraction became the memory subset. After blood collection by leukapheresis, PBMCs were isolated using Ficoll-Histopaque density gradient centrifugation and then cryopreserved in the vapor phase of liquid nitrogen. Purity and quantity of every magnetically sorted T cell population were checked by analytical flow cytometry. Each sorted fraction had its genomic DNA isolated and then quantified by UV absorbance on a Nanodrop 2000c. TCR CDR3 regions were amplified from genomic DNA by multiplex PCR using the deep immunoSEQ assay. For each cell subset, the extracted genomic DNA was distributed evenly across all wells of several immunoSEQ 96-well plates, and each plate served as one replicate. Each replicate PCR for sorted subsets received about 200 ng genomic DNA, equal to 30,000 or so T cell genomes. Purified libraries were quantified with a Qubit 3.0 fluorometer, sized on a Bioanalyzer 2100, and re-quantified with the KAPA Library Quantification kit. Every immunoSEQ 96-well plate was sequenced on a separate single-read 150-cycle Illumina NextSeq 550 flow cell. Per the authors' processing: Because only junctional sequences without quality scores were contained in the immunoSEQ output, filtering matching that applied to full-length reads could not be performed. Sequences were annotated with PyIR, a Python wrapper for IgBLAST v1.9, and V/J genes and CDR3 were assigned using IMGT germline references. Reads with weak V/J assignments (E-value above 1e-6), missing CDR3, stop codons, out-of-frame junctions, or ambiguous translated residues were removed. A V3J clonotype was defined by an identical inferred V gene, J gene, and CDR3 amino acid sequence. Percentage overlap between repertoires was computed as shared unique clonotypes divided by the size of the smaller repertoire. RTK rarefaction, the Chao1 estimator, and Recon v2.1 estimates of unobserved clonotypes were used to assess repertoire richness. Generation probabilities for all TCRbeta clonotypes obtained by the gDNA method from a few donors were computed using OLGA. TCRdb re-hosts the immuneACCESS table, in-frame sequences only. Its copies lack some clones; in the studies checked, an unresolved V gene accounts for under half of them, and the cause for the rest is not known. V, J and clone size are those of that table, while D and trimming were read from the DNA. This sample has approximately 1,500,000 clones in its table, and roughly 97% of those were observed once. In total, the top ten clones hold approximately 1.1% of the sample.

Study-wide findings and limitations: Naive subsets generally had larger estimated clonotype richness than memory subsets. Compared with non-shared clonotypes, the clonotypes found in all four sorted-subset donors had higher generation probabilities. Because the study included only a small number of donors, the genetic and exposure-history diversity represented was limited. Pairwise subsampling indicated that sequencing depth was expected to affect the degree of clonotype sharing among donors. Sampling was restricted to blood, and TCR repertoires in tissue are likely to differ from TCR repertoires in blood. Rarefaction of sorted-subset datasets indicated incomplete sequencing despite the large sequencing depth. Across a few donors, approximately 4.6% of naive CD4, roughly 3.5% of naive CD8, 2.3% of memory CD4, and 0.4% to 0.45% of memory CD8 clonotypes were shared.

Details on this clone: The target of this receptor is not known. Per-nucleotide qualities are absent, and no much larger clonotype sits a single base away.

The sequencing sample was made of naive CD4+ T cells sorted from blood. In light of the paper, this sample's cell subset or site label describes: CD45RA+ positively selected. The origin of this receptor is a man in his thirties or forties in good health.

The nucleotide sequence is TGTGCCAGCAGTTACTCCCCACGCAGGGAAACTGAAGCTTTCTTT. It translates to CASSYSPRRETEAFF. The V and J segments used are TRBV6-5 and TRBJ1-1; a tentative D match to TRBD1 spans 5 bases. V is cut by 0 bases and J by 5 bases, and the space between the germline ends is 13 bases. CDR1 and CDR2 were assigned from the germline V gene as MNHEY and SVGAGI. CDR3 length: 15 amino acids, cysteine to phenylalanine. Just the 45-base CDR3 DNA is kept, in frame starting at base 1.